The present T cell receptor (beta chain) was sequenced within a study of blood T cell repertoires in COVID-19. Study information: The United States, Italy and Spain were the sources of the acute and convalescent COVID-19 samples.

The study recruited people aged about 18 to 95 years across some 23 US areas. Original handling: Counts of nucleated cells, estimated from reference gene primer amplification, were obtained. Assay: immunoSEQ multiplex PCR; the TCRdb copy retains only in-frame clones and omits some. Clone size and V and J calls were adopted from that table, with D and trimming inferred from the DNA. The sample lists 250,000 to 400,000 clones, 87% occurring once. The receptor was isolated from a woman in her thirties who had recovered from COVID-19. The sequencing sample was made of PBMCs or T cells enriched from blood (not recorded which).

The CDR3 protein is CASGLKLTGELFF. The CDR3 DNA reads TGTGCTAGTGGTTTGAAGCTAACCGGGGAGCTGTTTTTT. The chain links TRBV12-5 to TRBJ2-2; D uncertain. CDR1 LGHNT and CDR2 FRNRAP come from the germline V gene. V shed 2 bases and J shed 5 bases, with 6 bases lying between them. The CDR3 loop spans 13 amino acids. The entire variable domain, with the rest obtained from reference TRBV12-5 and TRBJ2-2, is as follows: DARVTQTPRHKVTEMGQEVTMRCQPILGHNTVFWYRQTMMQGLELLAYFRNRAPLDDSGMPKDRFSAEMPDATLATLKIQPSEPRDSAVYFCASGLKLTGELFFGEGSRLTVL.